This T cell receptor (beta chain) was documented in a study of early T cells in non-severe SARS-CoV-2 infection. The CDR3 loop spans 15 amino acids. Looked up from germline, CDR1 is SGDLS and CDR2 is YYNGEE. The V gene lost 1 base and the J gene lost 6 bases, with 15 bases spanning the gap. TCRdb re-called the 5' RACE reads with MiXCR, one entry per CDR3 protein. The sample consists of around 70,000 distinct CDR3 sequences, 10% of them appearing once. The TCR was taken from an adult who was a healthcare worker with PCR-confirmed SARS-CoV-2 infection or an uninfected control (not recorded which). Material: whole blood, obtained at baseline. V is TRBV9 and J is TRBJ2-3; the D is unclear. The CDR3 region is CASSVKPLFPDTQYF. The CDR3 DNA sequence: TGTGCCAGCAGCGTAAAACCCCTCTTTCCGGATACGCAGTATTTT.